Below, 11 T cell receptor beta chains from the same sample are listed, as sequenced in a study of blood T cell repertoires in COVID-19. Some clones are missing from TCRdb's copy, which holds only in-frame ones; the method was immunoSEQ multiplex PCR. Of under 65,000 clones listed, roughly 77% were seen once; the top ten hold about 31%. The sequenced material came from peripheral blood. These receptors all stem from a man in his sixties with COVID-19, enrolled during active disease.

The genes are TRBV7-8 and TRBJ1-5; D is ambiguous. The CDR3 is made up of 17 amino acids. Germline CDR1 is SGHVS and CDR2 is FQNEAQ. The V end was cut by 4 bases, the J end by 4 bases, with 20 bases between. CDR3 bases: TGTGCCAGCAGCTCTTCTCTCCTGGCCAGGAAAAATCAGCCCCAGCATTTT. Translation gives CASSSSLLARKNQPQHF.

The gene calls are TRBV5-1 and TRBJ1-6, with D tentatively TRBD1 (5 bases). Germline CDR1 SGHRS, CDR2 YFSETQ. Trimming removed 0 bases from V and 10 bases from J, with 17 bases in between. The CDR3 has 16 amino acids. The CDR3 bases are TGCGCCAGCAGCTTGGGTCAGGGCTTCGGTCGGTCACCCCTCCACTTT. Protein: CASSLGQGFGRSPLHF.

The rearrangement uses TRBV15 and TRBJ1-5; TRBD1 aligns across 7 bases. The junction had 5 bases not matched to a gene; V was cut back by 4 bases and J by 2 bases. This CDR3 contains 15 residues. The V gene's germline CDR1 is LNHNV and CDR2 YYDKDF (reference sequence). The CDR3 protein is CATSIYRGGNQPQHF. The DNA of the CDR3 is TGTGCCACCAGCATTTACAGGGGCGGCAATCAGCCCCAGCATTTT. The full variable domain, with the rest looked up from reference TRBV15 and TRBJ1-5, is DAMVIQNPRYQVTQFGKPVTLSCSQTLNHNVMYWYQQKSSQAPKLLFHYYDKDFNNEADTPDNFQSRRPNTSFCFLDIRSPGLGDTAMYLCATSIYRGGNQPQHFGDGTRLSIL.

V gene TRBV4-1 combines with J gene TRBJ2-7, with D possibly matching TRBD1 (6 bases). The CDR3 contains 14 residues. The V gene's germline CDR1 is MGHRA and CDR2 YSYEKL. V dropped 1 base and J dropped 4 bases, with 11 bases sitting between them. The CDR3 DNA is TGCGCCAGCAGCCAAGTTGGCCAGGGGTACGAGCAGTACTTC. Translated: CASSQVGQGYEQYF.

In this sample, this clone turned up once. The rearrangement joins TRBV7-9 to TRBJ2-1; TRBD2 aligns across 9 bases. CDR3 length: 15 amino acids. Germline V lookup: CDR1 SEHNR, CDR2 FQNEAQ (reference sequence). Trimming cost V 4 bases and J 8 bases; bases outside gene matches: 9. The CDR3 bases are TGTGCCAGCAGCTACTTAGCGGGAGAAGGGGATGAGCAGTTCTTC. It encodes CASSYLAGEGDEQFF.

The chain combines TRBV20-1 with TRBJ2-2; the match to TRBD1 covers 7 bases. The CDR3 is 14 amino acids. V was clipped by 3 bases and J by 7 bases; unmatched bases: 8. CDR1 and CDR2 (germline): DFQATT, SNEGSKA (reference sequence). CDR3: CSASLEGAVGELFF. CDR3 DNA sequence: TGCAGTGCTAGTCTTGAGGGGGCAGTCGGGGAGCTGTTTTTT.

The chain employs TRBV10-2 and TRBJ2-7, with 11 bases fitting TRBD2. The V gene's germline CDR1 is WSHSY and CDR2 SAAADI. The V gene end was trimmed by 9 bases and the J gene end by 0 bases; junction bases not matched to a gene: 7. This CDR3 spans 15 amino acids. The CDR3 protein is CARTTSGVSSYEQYF. DNA of the CDR3: TGCGCCAGGACGACTAGCGGGGTTAGCTCCTACGAGCAGTACTTC.

The V and J genes are TRBV11-2 and TRBJ1-2; D is perhaps TRBD1 (6 bases). CDR3 size: 13 residues. The V and J ends lost 5 bases and 2 bases respectively, with 9 bases between them. CDR1 SGHAT and CDR2 FQNNGV come from the germline V gene. The CDR3 coding sequence is TGTGCCAGCAGCCACAGGGACAACTATGGCTACACCTTC. Its protein is CASSHRDNYGYTF. Filled out from reference TRBV11-2 and TRBJ1-2, the complete variable domain reads EAGVAQSPRYKIIEKRQSVAFWCNPISGHATLYWYQQILGQGPKLLIQFQNNGVVDDSQLPKDRFSAERLKGVDSTLKIQPAKLEDSAVYLCASSHRDNYGYTFGSGTRLTVV.

In DNA, the CDR3 is TGTGCCAGCAGCTTAGCGGTTGGCCAGCCCCAGCATTTT. Its protein product is CASSLAVGQPQHF. The chain links TRBV7-6 to TRBJ1-5; D gene unclear. Germline V gene data show CDR1 as SGHVS and CDR2 as FNYEAQ. V was clipped by 0 bases and J by 7 bases, with 7 bases between them. The CDR3 contains 13 residues.

The chain joins TRBV7-9 to TRBJ2-3; 11 nucleotides line up with TRBD2. The CDR3 length is 16 residues. The V gene's germline CDR1 is SEHNR and CDR2 FQNEAQ (reference sequence). V dropped 5 bases and J dropped 6; count of bases not matched to a gene: 10. The CDR3 region is CASSLGASGGMDTQYF. The CDR3 DNA sequence: TGTGCCAGCAGCCTCGGGGCTAGCGGGGGGATGGATACGCAGTATTTT.

V is TRBV6-1 and J is TRBJ1-2; D unresolved. V was cut by 2 bases and J by 6 bases, with 7 bases left in between. The CDR3 extends over 12 amino acids. The V gene's germline CDR1 is MNHNS and CDR2 SASEGT. The chain's CDR3 is CASSEFGDGYTF. Written as DNA, the CDR3 is TGTGCCAGCAGTGAATTTGGAGATGGCTACACCTTC.